This T cell receptor beta chain was profiled in a study of early T cells in non-severe SARS-CoV-2 infection. The wider study: Sequencing was performed on bulk RNA from unsorted whole blood, leaving chains unpaired.

Individual cDNA molecules each received unique molecular identifiers attached to them. TCRdb re-derived calls from the 5' RACE reads in MiXCR, one entry per CDR3 protein. The table lists about 77,000 distinct CDR3 sequences, roughly 9.6% of them singletons. CDR3 length equals 15 residues. V was cut by 3 bases and J by 6 bases, with 14 bases left in between. Germline V CDR1 and CDR2: LNHDA, SQIVND (reference sequence). Study-level points and caveats: A preference for anti-spike CD8 responses marked VDJdb matching, which missed private and CD4 specificities.

In the case of this clonotype: The antigen remains unidentified.

The clonotype originates from an adult who was a healthcare worker with PCR-confirmed SARS-CoV-2 infection or an uninfected control (not recorded which). What was sequenced was whole blood. The rearrangement uses TRBV19 and TRBJ1-4; D perhaps matches TRBD1 (5 bases). CDR3 sequence (DNA): TGTGCCAGTAGTATCCGGGGACGCTCGGATGAAAAACTGTTTTTT. Protein: CASSIRGRSDEKLFF.